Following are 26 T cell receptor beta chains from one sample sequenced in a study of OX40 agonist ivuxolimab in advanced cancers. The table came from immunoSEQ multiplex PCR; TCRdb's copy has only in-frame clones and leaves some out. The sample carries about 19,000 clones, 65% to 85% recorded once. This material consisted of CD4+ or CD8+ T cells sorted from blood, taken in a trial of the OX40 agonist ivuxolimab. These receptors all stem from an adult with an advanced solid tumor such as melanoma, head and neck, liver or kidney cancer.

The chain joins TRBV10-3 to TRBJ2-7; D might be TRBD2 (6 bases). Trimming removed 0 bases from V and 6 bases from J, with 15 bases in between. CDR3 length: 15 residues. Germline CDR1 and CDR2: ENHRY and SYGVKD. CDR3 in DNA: TGTGCCATCAGTGAGTCTAACGGGAGTGGAGGCGAGCAGTACTTC. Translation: CAISESNGSGGEQYF.

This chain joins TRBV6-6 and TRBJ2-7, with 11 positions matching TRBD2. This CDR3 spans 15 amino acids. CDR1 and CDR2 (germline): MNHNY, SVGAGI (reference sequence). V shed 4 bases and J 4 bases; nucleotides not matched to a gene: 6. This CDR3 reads CASSSASGRRYEQYF. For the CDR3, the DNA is TGTGCCAGCAGTTCCGCTAGCGGGAGGCGATACGAGCAGTACTTC.

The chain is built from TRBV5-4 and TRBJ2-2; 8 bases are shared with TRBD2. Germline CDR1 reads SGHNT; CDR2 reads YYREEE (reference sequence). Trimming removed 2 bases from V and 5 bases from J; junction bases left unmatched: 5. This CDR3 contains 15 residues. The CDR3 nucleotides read TGTGCCAGCAGCTTAGCGGGAGTGAGAACCGGGGAGCTGTTTTTT. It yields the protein CASSLAGVRTGELFF.

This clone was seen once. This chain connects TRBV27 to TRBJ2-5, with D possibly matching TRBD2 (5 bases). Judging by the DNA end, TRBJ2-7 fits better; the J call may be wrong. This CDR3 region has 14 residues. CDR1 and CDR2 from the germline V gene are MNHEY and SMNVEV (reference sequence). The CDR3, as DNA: TGTGCCAGCAGTTTTTACCCGGGGTTCGGCGAGCAGTACTTC. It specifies CASSFYPGFGEQYF.

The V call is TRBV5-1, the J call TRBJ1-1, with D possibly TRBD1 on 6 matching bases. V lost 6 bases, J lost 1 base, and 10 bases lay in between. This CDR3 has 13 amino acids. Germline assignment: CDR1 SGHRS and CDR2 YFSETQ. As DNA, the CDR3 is TGCGCCAGCACCGGGGGCAGGAACACTGAAGCTTTCTTT. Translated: CASTGGRNTEAFF. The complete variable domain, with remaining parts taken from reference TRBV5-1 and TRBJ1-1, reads KAGVTQTPRYLIKTRGQQVTLSCSPISGHRSVSWYQQTPGQGLQFLFEYFSETQRNKGNFPGRFSGRQFSNSRSEMNVSTLELGDSALYLCASTGGRNTEAFFGQGTRLTVV.

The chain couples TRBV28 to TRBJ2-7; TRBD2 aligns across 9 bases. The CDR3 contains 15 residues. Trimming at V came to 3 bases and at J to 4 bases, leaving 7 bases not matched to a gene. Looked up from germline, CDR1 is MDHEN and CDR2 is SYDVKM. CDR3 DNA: TGTGCCAGCAGTTTCTGGGCTAGCGGGGTTTACGAGCAGTACTTC. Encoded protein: CASSFWASGVYEQYF.

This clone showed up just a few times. CDR3 coding DNA: TGTGCCAGCAGCTTATCCAGTTCGTACGAGCAGTACTTC. Amino acids: CASSLSSSYEQYF. The chain is built from TRBV11-2 and TRBJ2-7; D is uncertain. Germline assignment: CDR1 SGHAT and CDR2 FQNNGV. This CDR3 comprises 13 residues. V gave up 2 bases and J gave up 4 bases, with 9 bases separating them.

CDR3 sequence: CASRSEEAGLNIQYF. The CDR3 DNA reads TGCGCCAGCAGGTCAGAAGAAGCAGGGTTAAACATTCAGTACTTC. The chain uses TRBV4-1 and TRBJ2-4, with a possible D match to TRBD1 (5 bases). CDR1 and CDR2 from the germline V gene are MGHRA and YSYEKL. Deletions cut 6 bases from V and 6 bases from J, with 18 bases between. The length of the CDR3 is 15 residues.

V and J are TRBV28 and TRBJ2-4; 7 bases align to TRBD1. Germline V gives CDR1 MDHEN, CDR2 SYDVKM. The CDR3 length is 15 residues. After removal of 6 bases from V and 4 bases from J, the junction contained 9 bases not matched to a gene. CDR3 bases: TGTGCCAGCAGGGTTGAGACAGGGCTAAAAAACATTCAGTACTTC. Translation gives CASRVETGLKNIQYF.

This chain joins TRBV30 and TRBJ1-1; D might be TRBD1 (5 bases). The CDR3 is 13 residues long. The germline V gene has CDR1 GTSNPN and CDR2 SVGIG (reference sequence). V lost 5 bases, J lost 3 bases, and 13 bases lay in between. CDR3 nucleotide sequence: TGTGCCTGGGGGACGGCCTTTGACACTGAAGCTTTCTTT. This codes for CAWGTAFDTEAFF.

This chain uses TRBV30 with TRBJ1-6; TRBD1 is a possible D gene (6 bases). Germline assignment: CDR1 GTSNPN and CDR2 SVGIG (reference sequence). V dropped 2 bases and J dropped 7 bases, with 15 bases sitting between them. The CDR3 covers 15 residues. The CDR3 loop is CAWSFRQAENSPLHF. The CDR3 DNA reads TGTGCCTGGAGTTTTAGACAGGCCGAAAATTCACCCCTCCACTTT.

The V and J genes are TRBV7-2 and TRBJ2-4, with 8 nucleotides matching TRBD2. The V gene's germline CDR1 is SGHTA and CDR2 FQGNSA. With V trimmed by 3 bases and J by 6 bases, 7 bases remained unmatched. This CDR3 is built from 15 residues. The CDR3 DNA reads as TGTGCCAGCAGCTTCGGGACTAGTTTGGGAAACATTCAGTACTTC. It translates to CASSFGTSLGNIQYF.

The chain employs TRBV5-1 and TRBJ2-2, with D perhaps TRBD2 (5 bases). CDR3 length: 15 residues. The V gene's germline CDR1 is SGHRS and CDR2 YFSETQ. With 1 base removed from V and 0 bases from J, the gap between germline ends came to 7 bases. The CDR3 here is CASSLLSANTGELFF. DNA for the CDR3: TGCGCCAGCAGCTTGCTTAGCGCGAACACCGGGGAGCTGTTTTTT.

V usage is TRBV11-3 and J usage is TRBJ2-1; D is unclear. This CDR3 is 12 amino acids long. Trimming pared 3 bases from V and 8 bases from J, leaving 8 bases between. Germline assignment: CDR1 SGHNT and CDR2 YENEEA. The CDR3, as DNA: TGTGCCAGCAGCTTCCGGCCCGATGAGCAGTTCTTC. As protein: CASSFRPDEQFF.

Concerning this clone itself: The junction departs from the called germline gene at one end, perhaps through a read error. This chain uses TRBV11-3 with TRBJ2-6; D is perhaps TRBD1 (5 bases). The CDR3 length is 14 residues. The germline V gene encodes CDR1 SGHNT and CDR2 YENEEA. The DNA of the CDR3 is TGTGCCAGCAGCTTTTCCTCTGGGGCCAGCGTCCTGACTTTC. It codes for CASSFSSGASVLTF.

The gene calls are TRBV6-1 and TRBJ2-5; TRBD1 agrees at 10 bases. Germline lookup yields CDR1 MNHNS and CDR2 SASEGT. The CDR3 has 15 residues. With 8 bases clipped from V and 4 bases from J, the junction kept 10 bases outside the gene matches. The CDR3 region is CASCRDRGIVETQYF. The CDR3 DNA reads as TGTGCCAGCTGCCGGGACAGGGGTATTGTAGAGACCCAGTACTTC.

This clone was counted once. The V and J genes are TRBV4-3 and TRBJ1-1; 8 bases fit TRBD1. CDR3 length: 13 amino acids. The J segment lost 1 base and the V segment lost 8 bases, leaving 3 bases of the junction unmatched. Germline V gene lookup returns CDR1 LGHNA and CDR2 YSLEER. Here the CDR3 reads CASADRANTEAFF. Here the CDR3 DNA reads TGCGCCAGCGCGGACAGGGCGAACACTGAAGCTTTCTTT.

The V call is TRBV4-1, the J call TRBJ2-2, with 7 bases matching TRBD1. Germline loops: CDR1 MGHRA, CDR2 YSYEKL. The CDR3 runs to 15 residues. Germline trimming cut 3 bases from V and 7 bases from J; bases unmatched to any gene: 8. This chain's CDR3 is CASSHLQGSGGELFF. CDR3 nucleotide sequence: TGCGCCAGCAGCCATCTACAGGGGAGCGGCGGGGAGCTGTTTTTT.

The CDR3 nucleotides are TGTGCCAGCAGCCCCCGCGGAGGGGCCTATGGCTACACCTTC. Translation: CASSPRGGAYGYTF. The gene calls are TRBV4-2 and TRBJ1-2, with D perhaps matching TRBD1 (5 bases). The germline gives CDR1 LGHNA, CDR2 YNFKEQ. Trimming removed 4 bases at V and 4 bases at J, with 13 bases between. This CDR3 has 14 amino acids.

CDR3 sequence: CASSFGTGITDTQYF. CDR3 in DNA: TGTGCCAGCAGCTTTGGGACAGGGATAACAGATACGCAGTATTTT. The chain has TRBV5-8 and TRBJ2-3, with 9 bases identical to TRBD1. With 2 bases clipped from V and 3 bases from J, the junction kept 4 bases outside the gene matches. The CDR3 covers 15 residues. Per the germline V gene, CDR1 is SGHTS and CDR2 is YDEGEE.

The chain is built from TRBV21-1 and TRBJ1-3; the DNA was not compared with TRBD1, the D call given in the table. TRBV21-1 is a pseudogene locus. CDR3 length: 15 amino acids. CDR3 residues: CASSKERGLGNTIYF. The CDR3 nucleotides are TGTGCCAGCAGCAAAGAGAGGGGGCTTGGAAACACCATATATTTT.

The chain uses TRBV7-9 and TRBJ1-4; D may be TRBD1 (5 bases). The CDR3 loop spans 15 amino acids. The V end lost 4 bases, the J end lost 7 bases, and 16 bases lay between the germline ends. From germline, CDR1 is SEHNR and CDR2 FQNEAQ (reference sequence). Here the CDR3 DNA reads TGTGCCAGCAGCTCAGGACAAGCCGACGGTGAAAAACTGTTTTTT. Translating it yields CASSSGQADGEKLFF. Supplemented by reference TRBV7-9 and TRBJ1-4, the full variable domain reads DTGVSQNPRHKITKRGQNVTFRCDPISEHNRLYWYRQTLGQGPEFLTYFQNEAQLEKSRLLSDRFSAERPKGSFSTLEIQRTEQGDSAMYLCASSSGQADGEKLFFGSGTQLSVL.

CDR3: CASSFHGSSYEQYF. The CDR3 DNA is TGTGCCAGCAGTTTCCACGGGAGCTCCTACGAGCAGTACTTC. The chain is built from TRBV27 and TRBJ2-7; TRBD2 is a possible D gene (6 bases). CDR1 is MNHEY, CDR2 SMNVEV, per germline (reference sequence). The length of the CDR3 is 14 residues. V gave up 3 bases and J gave up 0 bases, with 9 bases separating them.

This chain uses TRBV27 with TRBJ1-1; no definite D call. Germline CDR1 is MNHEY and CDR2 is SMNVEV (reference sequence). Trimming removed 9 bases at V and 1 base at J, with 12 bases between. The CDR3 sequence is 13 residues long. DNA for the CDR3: TGTGCCAGTACGGGGATGGGGAACACTGAAGCTTTCTTT. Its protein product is CASTGMGNTEAFF.

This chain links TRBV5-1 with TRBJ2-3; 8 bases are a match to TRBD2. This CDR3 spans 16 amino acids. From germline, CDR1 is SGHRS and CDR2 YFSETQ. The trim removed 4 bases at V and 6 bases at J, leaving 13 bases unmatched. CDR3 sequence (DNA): TGCGCCAGCAGCGTGAGCGGGAGAGCCGGGTCGGATACGCAGTATTTT. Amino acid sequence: CASSVSGRAGSDTQYF.

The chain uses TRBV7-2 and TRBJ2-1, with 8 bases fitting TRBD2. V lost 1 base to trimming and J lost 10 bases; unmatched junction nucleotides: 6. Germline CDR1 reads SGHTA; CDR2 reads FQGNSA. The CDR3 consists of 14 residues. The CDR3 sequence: CASSLDGLAQEQFF. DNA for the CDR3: TGTGCCAGCAGCTTAGATGGACTAGCTCAGGAGCAGTTCTTC.